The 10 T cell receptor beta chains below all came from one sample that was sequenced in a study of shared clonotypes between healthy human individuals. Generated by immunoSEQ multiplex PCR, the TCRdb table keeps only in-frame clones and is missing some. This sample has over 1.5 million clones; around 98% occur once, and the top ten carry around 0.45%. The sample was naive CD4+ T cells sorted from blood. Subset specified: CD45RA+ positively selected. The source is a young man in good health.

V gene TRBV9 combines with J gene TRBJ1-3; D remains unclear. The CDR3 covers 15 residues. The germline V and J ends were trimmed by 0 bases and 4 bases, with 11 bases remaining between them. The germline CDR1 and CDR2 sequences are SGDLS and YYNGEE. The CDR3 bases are TGTGCCAGCAGCGTAGGGACTCCGACGGGAAACACCATATATTTT. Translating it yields CASSVGTPTGNTIYF. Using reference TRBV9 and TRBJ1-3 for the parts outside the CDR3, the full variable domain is DSGVTQTPKHLITATGQRVTLRCSPRSGDLSVYWYQQSLDQGLQFLIQYYNGEERAKGNILERFSAQQFPDLHSELNLSSLELGDSALYFCASSVGTPTGNTIYFGEGSWLTVV.

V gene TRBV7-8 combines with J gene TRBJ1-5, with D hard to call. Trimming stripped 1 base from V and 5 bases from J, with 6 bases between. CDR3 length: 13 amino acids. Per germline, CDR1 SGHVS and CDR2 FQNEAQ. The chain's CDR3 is CASSLVSDQPQHF. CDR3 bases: TGTGCCAGCAGCTTAGTGTCGGATCAGCCCCAGCATTTT.

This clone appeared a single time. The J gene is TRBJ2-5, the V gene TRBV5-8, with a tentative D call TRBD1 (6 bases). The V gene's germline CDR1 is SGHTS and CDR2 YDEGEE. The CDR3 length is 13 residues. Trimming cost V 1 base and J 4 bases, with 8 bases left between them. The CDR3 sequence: CASSLTGLETQYF. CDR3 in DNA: TGTGCCAGCAGCTTGACAGGGCTAGAGACCCAGTACTTC.

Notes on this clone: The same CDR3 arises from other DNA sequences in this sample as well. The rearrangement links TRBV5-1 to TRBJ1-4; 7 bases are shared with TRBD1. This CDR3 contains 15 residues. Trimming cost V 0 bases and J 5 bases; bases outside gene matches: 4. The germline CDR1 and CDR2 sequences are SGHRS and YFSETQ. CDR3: CASSLGTGLNEKLFF. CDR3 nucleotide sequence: TGCGCCAGCAGCTTGGGGACAGGACTAAATGAAAAACTGTTTTTT.

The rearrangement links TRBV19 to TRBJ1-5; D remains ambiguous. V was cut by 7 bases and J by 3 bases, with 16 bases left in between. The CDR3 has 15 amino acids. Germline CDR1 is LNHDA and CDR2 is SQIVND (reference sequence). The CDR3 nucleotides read TGTGCCAGTACGGGTAGAGAAACTCTCAATCAGCCCCAGCATTTT. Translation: CASTGRETLNQPQHF. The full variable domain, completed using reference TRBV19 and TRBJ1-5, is DGGITQSPKYLFRKEGQNVTLSCEQNLNHDAMYWYRQDPGQGLRLIYYSQIVNDFQKGDIAEGYSVSREKKESFPLTVTSAQKNPTAFYLCASTGRETLNQPQHFGDGTRLSIL.

The CDR3 here is CSPSDRSQETQYF. DNA of the CDR3: TGCAGCCCGTCTGACCGCTCACAAGAGACCCAGTACTTC. V is TRBV29-1 and J is TRBJ2-5; D call uncertain. This CDR3 region has 13 residues. Per the germline V gene, CDR1 is SQVTM and CDR2 is ANQGSEA. V dropped 8 bases and J dropped 2 bases, with 15 bases sitting between them.

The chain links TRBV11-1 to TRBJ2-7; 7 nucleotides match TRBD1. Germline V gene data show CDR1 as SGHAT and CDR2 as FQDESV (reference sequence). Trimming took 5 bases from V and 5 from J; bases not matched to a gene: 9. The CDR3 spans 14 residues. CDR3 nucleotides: TGTGCCAGCAGCGCAAGACAGGGTATGGACGAGCAGTACTTC. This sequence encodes CASSARQGMDEQYF.

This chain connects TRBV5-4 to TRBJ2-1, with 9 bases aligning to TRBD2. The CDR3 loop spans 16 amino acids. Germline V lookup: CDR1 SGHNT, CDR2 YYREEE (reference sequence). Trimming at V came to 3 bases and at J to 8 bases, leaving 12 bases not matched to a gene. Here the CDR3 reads CASSSPLSGSFHEQFF. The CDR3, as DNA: TGTGCCAGCAGCTCCCCCCTTAGCGGGAGTTTCCATGAGCAGTTCTTC.

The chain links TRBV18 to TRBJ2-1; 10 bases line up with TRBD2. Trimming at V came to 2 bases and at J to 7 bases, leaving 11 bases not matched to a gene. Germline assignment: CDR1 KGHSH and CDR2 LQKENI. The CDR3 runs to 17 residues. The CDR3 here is CASSPILAGARGNEQFF. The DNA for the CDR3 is TGTGCCAGCTCACCAATTCTAGCGGGAGCACGGGGAAATGAGCAGTTCTTC.

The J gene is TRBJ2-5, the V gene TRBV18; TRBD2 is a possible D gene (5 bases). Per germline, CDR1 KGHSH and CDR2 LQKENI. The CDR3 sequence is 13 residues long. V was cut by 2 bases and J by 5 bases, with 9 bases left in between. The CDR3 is CASSPRELETQYF. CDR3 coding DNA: TGTGCCAGCTCACCAAGGGAGTTGGAGACCCAGTACTTC.